This record covers a single TCR beta chain. This receptor's antigen is unknown. Base qualities are not recorded, but no much larger clone differs from it by a single base. These data come from a study of T cell responses to AZD1222 COVID-19 vaccine (dated by TCRdb to 2020 to 2023). Turning to the overall study: AZD1222 recipients given second doses at about 4 weeks or at about 12 weeks were pooled, since spike-specific TCR depth and breadth were not found to differ between the two schedules. Trial participants were enrolled into age subgroups of 18-55, 56-69 and 70-plus years, which contained about 150, 27 and 61 TCR-sequenced participants, respectively. TCR sequencing covered fewer than 250 trial participants: 207 given two doses of AZD1222 and 26 given two doses of MenACWY control vaccine. What the research found in general, with its limitations: Spike-specific TCR breadth and depth rose significantly after two AZD1222 doses compared with day 0 and with MenACWY recipients. The 56-69-year group was small, and its depth increase did not reach significance, likely because of low power. Vaccine-associated CD4 TCRs spanned the whole spike protein, with dominant responses in regions 160-218 and 743-854. Because no day 14 peak-response samples were available, the repertoires could be characterized only after the peak T cell response. Only six or seven AZD1222 recipients were SARS-CoV-2 seropositive at baseline, limiting conclusions about previously exposed vaccinees. Participants were mostly white British and included more females than males, and it was suggested by the authors that clonal diversity may have been underestimated. Epitopes outside the regions mutated in the B.1.351 and B.1.1.7 variants were reportedly recognized by nearly half of the unique spike-specific TCRs.

The CDR3 regions of human TCRbeta chains were analyzed by immunosequencing. As for the authors' bioinformatics: Repertoire TCRs were checked for matches against a reference library of SARS-CoV-2-specific TCRs that had been generated using the MIRA antigen-specificity platform. Breadth was defined as the fraction of unique TCRs that were SARS-CoV-2-associated, and depth was defined as the fraction of total T cells that were SARS-CoV-2-associated. Using the MIRA data, each spike-specific TCR was mapped to the spike region that the TCR reacts to and placed in a CD4 or CD8 class. Log10-transformed breadth and depth values were compared by one-way ANOVA with Sidak's multiple comparisons tests. TCRdb re-hosts the immuneACCESS table, in-frame sequences only. Its copies lack some clones; in the studies checked, an unresolved V gene accounts for under half of them, and the cause for the rest is not known. V, J and clone size are taken as reported in that table, and D and trimming were inferred from the DNA itself. The sample records fewer than 130,000 clones, roughly nine tenths of which are singletons. The leading ten clones occupy 3.2% of the sample.

There are 14 amino acids in the CDR3, from cysteine to phenylalanine inclusive. This entry keeps only the CDR3 DNA: 42 bases, framed from base 1. The germline V gene (reference sequence) yields SEHNR for CDR1 and FQNEAQ for CDR2. V and J lose 6 bases and 4 bases, and a span of 12 bases separates them. The time point label of this sample denotes: baseline before first vaccination. The vaccinee samples were drawn from two UK trials, COV001 and COV002, one of which was a single-blind randomized controlled phase 2/3 trial testing AZD1222 (ChAdOx1 nCoV-19) in healthy adults. For TCRbeta chain sequencing, PBMC samples were collected from trial participants at day 0 and at day 28 after the second dose.

The sequencing used peripheral blood, collected on day 0 of AZD1222 vaccination. This chain joins TRBV7-9 to TRBJ1-4, and TRBD1 may be the D gene, going by 5 matching bases. The origin of this receptor is an adult in good health. CDR3 sequence: CASSNQGINEKLFF. The nucleotide sequence is TGTGCCAGCAGTAACCAGGGAATTAATGAAAAACTGTTTTTT.